One sample yielded the 19 T cell receptor beta chains listed below, sequenced in a study of regulatory T cells in long-lasting Graves disease. In building TCR beta libraries, iRepertoire HTBI primers were used together with Arm-PCR of CDR3 regions. MiXCR, applied by TCRdb to the multiplex PCR reads, yields one record per CDR3 protein. The sample contains fewer than 350,000 distinct CDR3 sequences, 15% to 20% of which appear only once. The sample's time point: newly diagnosed GD, antithyroid drugs for less than 3 months. From PBMCs, RNA was extracted and then used to make the TCR library. Material: peripheral blood mononuclear cells (PBMCs), obtained at new diagnosis, from a patient treated with antithyroid drugs. The source of these receptors is a female donor with Graves disease.

The gene calls are TRBV7-9 and TRBJ2-1; TRBD2 aligns across 8 bases. The CDR3 extends over 16 amino acids. Germline V gene lookup returns CDR1 SEHNR and CDR2 FQNEAQ (reference sequence). The ends lost 5 bases at V and 2 bases at J; junction bases unmatched: 8. CDR3: CASSPEAGVAYNEQFF. For the CDR3, the DNA is TGTGCCAGCAGCCCTGAAGCGGGAGTAGCCTACAATGAGCAGTTCTTC.

In its sample, this clonotype was seen many times. The chain combines TRBV5-5 with TRBJ2-1; possibly TRBD1 for D (5 bases). CDR3 length: 15 residues. V shed 4 bases and J shed 2 bases, with 13 bases lying between them. Germline V gives CDR1 SGHKS, CDR2 YYEKEE (reference sequence). CDR3 DNA sequence: TGTGCCAGCAGCGCAACCCTAGGGGCCTACAATGAGCAGTTCTTC. It yields the protein CASSATLGAYNEQFF.

This clonotype was seen ten or more times. The chain combines TRBV18 with TRBJ1-2, with D possibly matching TRBD1 (5 bases). The CDR3 loop spans 14 amino acids. V was pared by 3 bases and J by 2 bases, with 10 bases between. Germline loops: CDR1 KGHSH, CDR2 LQKENI. The CDR3 DNA follows: TGTGCCAGCTCACCGTTACAGGTCAACTATGGCTACACCTTC. Translated: CASSPLQVNYGYTF.

The chain carries TRBV6-1 and TRBJ2-3; D is uncertain. Germline values: CDR1 MNHNS, CDR2 SASEGT. V lost 6 bases and J 2 bases, leaving 9 bases between the germline ends. There are 13 residues in the CDR3. Here the CDR3 reads CASSEVPTDTQYF. The CDR3 DNA reads as TGTGCCAGCAGCGAGGTCCCCACAGATACGCAGTATTTT.

This clonotype was recorded at least ten times. CDR3 sequence reads: CASSFGAGHQPQHF. In nucleotides, the CDR3 is TGTGCCAGCAGTTTCGGGGCAGGGCATCAGCCCCAGCATTTT. The chain joins TRBV28 to TRBJ1-5; D may be TRBD1 (5 bases). The CDR3 length is 14 residues. CDR1 is MDHEN and CDR2 is SYDVKM in the germline V gene. V lost 3 bases and J 5 bases, leaving 11 bases between the germline ends.

This clonotype was counted many times. This chain uses TRBV2 with TRBJ1-4; TRBD1 might be the D (6 bases). From germline, CDR1 is SNHLY and CDR2 FYNNEI. V was trimmed by 1 base and J by 4 bases, leaving 10 bases between them. The CDR3 has 15 amino acids. The CDR3 here is CASSEGQASNEKLFF. CDR3 bases: TGTGCCAGCAGTGAAGGACAGGCGAGTAATGAAAAACTGTTTTTT. The whole variable domain, remainder taken from reference TRBV2 and TRBJ1-4, is EPEVTQTPSHQVTQMGQEVILRCVPISNHLYFYWYRQILGQKVEFLVSFYNNEISEKSEIFDDQFSVERPDGSNFTLKIRSTKLEDSAMYFCASSEGQASNEKLFFGSGTQLSVL.

At least ten counts were recorded for this clonotype. This sequence joins TRBV7-9 and TRBJ2-7; 7 bases match TRBD1. CDR1 is SEHNR, CDR2 FQNEAQ, per germline (reference sequence). This CDR3 is 15 amino acids long. Germline trimming cut 0 bases from V and 2 bases from J; bases unmatched to any gene: 4. For the CDR3, the DNA is TGTGCCAGCAGCTTAGCGGGGACAGTACCCTACGAGCAGTACTTC. Its translation: CASSLAGTVPYEQYF.

A single count supports this clonotype. The V call is TRBV30, the J call TRBJ2-1; 7 nucleotides match TRBD2. The germline gives CDR1 GTSNPN, CDR2 SVGIG (reference sequence). V shed 3 bases and J 7 bases; nucleotides not matched to a gene: 9. The CDR3 length is 14 residues. The CDR3 loop is CAWRSAGTTNEQFF. CDR3 sequence (DNA): TGTGCCTGGAGGTCAGCCGGGACTACAAATGAGCAGTTCTTC.

This clonotype has at least ten counts. The rearrangement uses TRBV28 and TRBJ1-5, with a tentative D call TRBD1 (5 bases). This CDR3 has 14 amino acids. Germline V gives CDR1 MDHEN, CDR2 SYDVKM. V gave up 5 bases and J gave up 9 bases, with 17 bases separating them. CDR3 loop: CASSPYQGEGPQHF. The CDR3 nucleotides are TGTGCCAGCAGTCCCTATCAGGGAGAGGGGCCCCAGCATTTT.

The CDR3 loop reads CASSSQESDGYTF. CDR3 in DNA: TGTGCCAGCAGCTCACAGGAGAGCGATGGCTACACCTTC. The chain uses TRBV5-6 and TRBJ1-2; TRBD1 is a possible D gene (5 bases). The V end was cut by 3 bases, the J end by 6 bases, with 12 bases between. Germline CDR1 SGHDT, CDR2 YYEEEE. The CDR3 totals 13 residues.

This clonotype was seen repeatedly, ten times or more. The CDR3 is CASSLARFRAGGSTEAFF. The CDR3 DNA reads as TGTGCCAGCAGCTTGGCCAGGTTCAGGGCTGGGGGGAGCACTGAAGCTTTCTTT. V usage is TRBV5-6 and J usage is TRBJ1-1, with D maybe TRBD1 (5 bases). The CDR3 is 18 residues long. Germline-derived CDR1 and CDR2 are SGHDT and YYEEEE. V lost 0 bases to trimming and J lost 4 bases, with 22 bases between them. Using reference TRBV5-6 and TRBJ1-1 for the parts outside the CDR3, the full variable domain is DAGVTQSPTHLIKTRGQQVTLRCSPKSGHDTVSWYQQALGQGPQFIFQYYEEEERQRGNFPDRFSGHQFPNYSSELNVNALLLGDSALYLCASSLARFRAGGSTEAFFGQGTRLTVV.

In this sample, this clonotype turned up many times. The chain uses TRBV5-1 and TRBJ2-2; 9 nucleotides agree with TRBD2. There are 16 residues in the CDR3. CDR1 and CDR2 from the germline V gene are SGHRS and YFSETQ. The trim removed 0 bases at V and 5 bases at J, leaving 5 bases unmatched. The CDR3 coding sequence is TGCGCCAGCAGCTTGGGACTAGCGGAGGGGACCGGGGAGCTGTTTTTT. It specifies CASSLGLAEGTGELFF.

This clonotype was counted many times. The chain recombines TRBV29-1 with TRBJ2-1; 9 nucleotides line up with TRBD1. Germline values: CDR1 SQVTM, CDR2 ANQGSEA. The CDR3 contains 16 residues. With V trimmed by 4 bases and J by 4 bases, 11 bases remained unmatched. The chain's CDR3 is CSVVQWGTGQYNEQFF. The CDR3 DNA is TGCAGCGTTGTCCAGTGGGGGACAGGGCAGTACAATGAGCAGTTCTTC.

V usage is TRBV18 and J usage is TRBJ2-7; TRBD1 matches at 7 bases. The ends lost 3 bases at V and 4 bases at J; junction bases unmatched: 6. CDR1 is KGHSH and CDR2 is LQKENI in the germline V gene. This CDR3 region has 14 residues. Here the CDR3 DNA reads TGTGCCAGCTCACCGGGACAGAGGGGTTACGAGCAGTACTTC. Amino acid sequence: CASSPGQRGYEQYF.

The rearrangement joins TRBV20-1 to TRBJ2-1, with TRBD2 matching over 9 bases. Trimming at V came to 0 bases and at J to 5 bases, leaving 11 bases not matched to a gene. The CDR3 contains 17 residues. CDR1 and CDR2 from the germline V gene are DFQATT and SNEGSKA (reference sequence). CDR3 sequence reads: CSARDDLSGRSDNEQFF. The CDR3 nucleotides read TGCAGTGCTAGAGACGACCTTAGCGGGAGAAGCGACAATGAGCAGTTCTTC.

This CDR3 reads CASSFSGVAAYNEQFF. The CDR3 DNA is TGCGCCAGCAGCTTTAGTGGGGTAGCGGCCTACAATGAGCAGTTCTTC. The rearrangement links TRBV5-1 to TRBJ2-1, with D perhaps TRBD2 (6 bases). The length of the CDR3 is 16 residues. CDR1 is SGHRS and CDR2 is YFSETQ in the germline V gene. The V end lost 2 bases, the J end lost 2 bases, and 14 bases lay between the germline ends.

The rearrangement joins TRBV11-3 to TRBJ2-3; D perhaps matches TRBD2 (6 bases). Germline V gives CDR1 SGHNT, CDR2 YENEEA. Trimming shortened V by 5 bases and J by 3 bases, and 18 bases separated the two germline ends. The CDR3 sequence is 16 residues long. The CDR3 nucleotides are TGTGCCAGCAGCCGCCACGGAGGGCCTTGGACAGATACGCAGTATTTT. Its translation: CASSRHGGPWTDTQYF.

This clonotype showed up just a few times. V and J are TRBV4-1 and TRBJ1-1; D may be TRBD1 (6 bases). CDR1 MGHRA and CDR2 YSYEKL come from the germline V gene. The CDR3 runs 13 residues. V dropped 4 bases and J dropped 3 bases, with 9 bases sitting between them. In DNA, the CDR3 is TGCGCCAGCAGCCGCTCAGGGGACACTGAAGCTTTCTTT. Its protein product is CASSRSGDTEAFF.

The sample holds many counts of this clonotype. The V call is TRBV11-3, the J call TRBJ2-1; TRBD2 matches 10 bases. Germline V gene data show CDR1 as SGHNT and CDR2 as YENEEA. The CDR3 totals 19 residues. The V gene end was trimmed by 3 bases and the J gene end by 6 bases; junction bases not matched to a gene: 17. The CDR3 protein is CASSFTLGSGRGLFNEQFF. The CDR3 DNA reads as TGTGCCAGCAGCTTTACCCTCGGCAGCGGGAGGGGGTTGTTCAATGAGCAGTTCTTC.